A single sample is the source of the 9 T cell receptor beta chains below, sequenced in a study of T cells after yellow fever vaccination. MiXCR, applied by TCRdb to the 5' RACE reads, yields one record per CDR3 protein. This table holds tens of thousands of distinct CDR3 sequences, 3.4% found once. Sequenced here: PBMCs, either bulk or a sorted T-cell subset (CD4+, CD8+, memory, or dextramer-sorted; not recorded which), sampled roughly 45 days after the first yellow fever vaccination. The receptors derive from a man younger than 35 who received the YFV17D yellow fever vaccine.

There are many counts of this clonotype. This chain links TRBV3-1 with TRBJ1-5; no clear D. From germline, CDR1 is LGHDT and CDR2 YNNKEL (reference sequence). Trimming shortened V by 2 bases and J by 6 bases, and 5 bases separated the two germline ends. This CDR3 spans 12 amino acids. Here the CDR3 reads CASSQSGQPQHF. As DNA, the CDR3 is TGTGCCAGCAGCCAATCGGGTCAGCCCCAGCATTTT.

This clonotype was counted at least ten times. The chain carries TRBV20-1 and TRBJ2-5, with D perhaps given as TRBD1 or TRBD2 (6 bases each). The V end was cut by 5 bases, the J end by 0 bases, with 13 bases between. The CDR3 runs 14 residues. The germline V gene encodes CDR1 DFQATT and CDR2 SNEGSKA (reference sequence). Here the CDR3 DNA reads TGCAGTGCTCGGGGGCTATGGCACCAAGAGACCCAGTACTTC. It specifies CSARGLWHQETQYF.

This clonotype was observed at least ten times. The chain employs TRBV7-2 and TRBJ1-1; TRBD1 agrees at 7 bases. Per the germline V gene, CDR1 is SGHTA and CDR2 is FQGNSA. The CDR3 sequence is 16 residues long. V was pared by 1 base and J by 1 base, with 6 bases of the junction left unmatched. The CDR3 bases are TGTGCCAGCAGCTTAGTTATCAGGACAGGGAACACTGAAGCTTTCTTT. Translated: CASSLVIRTGNTEAFF.

This clonotype was seen at least ten times. The chain combines TRBV2 with TRBJ2-3; 13 nucleotides match TRBD2. Per germline, CDR1 SNHLY and CDR2 FYNNEI. Germline trimming cut 7 bases from V and 14 bases from J; bases unmatched to any gene: 9. This CDR3 region has 13 residues. For the CDR3, the DNA is TGTGCCAGCATTGGACTAGCGGGGGCACGGAGGTATTTT. Its translation is CASIGLAGARRYF. Complete variable domain (other parts from reference TRBV2 and TRBJ2-3): EPEVTQTPSHQVTQMGQEVILRCVPISNHLYFYWYRQILGQKVEFLVSFYNNEISEKSEIFDDQFSVERPDGSNFTLKIRSTKLEDSAMYFCASIGLAGARRYFGPGTRLTVL.

This clonotype was seen at least ten times. V gene TRBV18 combines with J gene TRBJ1-2; the D gene is possibly TRBD1 (5 bases). This CDR3 is 15 amino acids long. Germline CDR1 and CDR2: KGHSH and LQKENI. Trimming shortened V by 6 bases and J by 4 bases, and 18 bases separated the two germline ends. Here the CDR3 reads CASSRSRDGSYGYTF. The DNA for the CDR3 is TGTGCCAGCTCCCGGTCCCGGGACGGATCCTATGGCTACACCTTC. The full variable domain, completed using reference TRBV18 and TRBJ1-2, is NAGVMQNPRHLVRRRGQEARLRCSPMKGHSHVYWYRQLPEEGLKFMVYLQKENIIDESGMPKERFSAEFPKEGPSILRIQQVVRGDSAAYFCASSRSRDGSYGYTFGSGTRLTVV.

This clonotype has a count of ten or more. V gene TRBV20-1 combines with J gene TRBJ1-5; the D gene is possibly TRBD1 (5 bases). CDR3 length: 15 amino acids. Germline CDR1 is DFQATT and CDR2 is SNEGSKA (reference sequence). Trimming took off 3 bases at V and 2 bases at J, with 14 bases between the two ends. The CDR3 region is CSARSSGRGNQPQHF. In DNA form, the CDR3 reads TGCAGTGCTAGGTCGTCAGGGAGGGGCAATCAGCCCCAGCATTTT.

This clonotype came up many times. J is TRBJ1-1 and V is TRBV6-6, with D maybe TRBD1 (5 bases). The germline V gene has CDR1 MNHNY and CDR2 SVGAGI (reference sequence). This CDR3 has 11 residues. The V end lost 4 bases, the J end lost 11 bases, and 11 bases lay between the germline ends. In DNA form, the CDR3 reads TGTGCCAGCAGTTCTCAGGGTTCGGCTTTCTTT. Translation gives CASSSQGSAFF.

In its sample, this clonotype was seen many times. The V and J genes are TRBV7-3 and TRBJ2-2; 7 positions match TRBD1. Germline CDR1 SGHTA, CDR2 FQGTGA. Unmatched junction bases numbered 5, after V lost 4 bases and J lost 0 bases. The CDR3 has 16 amino acids. In nucleotides, the CDR3 is TGTGCCAGCAGCTCCTATGACAGGGCGAACACCGGGGAGCTGTTTTTT. Translation gives CASSSYDRANTGELFF.

This clonotype was counted at least ten times. The chain carries TRBV2 and TRBJ1-6; weak D call: TRBD1 (5 bases). V shed 4 bases and J shed 0 bases, with 10 bases lying between them. This CDR3 has 16 residues. Germline V gene sequence: CDR1 SNHLY, CDR2 FYNNEI. The CDR3 reads CASSVRDSSYNSPLHF. CDR3 nucleotides: TGTGCCAGCAGTGTCCGCGACAGCTCCTATAATTCACCCCTCCACTTT.